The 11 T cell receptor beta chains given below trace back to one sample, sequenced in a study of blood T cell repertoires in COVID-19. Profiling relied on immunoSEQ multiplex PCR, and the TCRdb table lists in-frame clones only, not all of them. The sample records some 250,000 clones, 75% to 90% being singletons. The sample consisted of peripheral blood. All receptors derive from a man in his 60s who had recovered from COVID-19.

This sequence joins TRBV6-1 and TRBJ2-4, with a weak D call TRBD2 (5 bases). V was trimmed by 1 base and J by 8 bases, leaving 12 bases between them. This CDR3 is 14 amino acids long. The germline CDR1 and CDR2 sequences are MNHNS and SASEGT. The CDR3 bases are TGTGCCAGCAGTGAAGTACCGGGGATCGACATTCAGTACTTC. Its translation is CASSEVPGIDIQYF.

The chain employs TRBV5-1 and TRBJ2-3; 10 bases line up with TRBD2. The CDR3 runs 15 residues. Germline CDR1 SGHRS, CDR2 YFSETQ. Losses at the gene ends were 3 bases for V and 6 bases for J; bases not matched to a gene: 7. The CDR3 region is CASSWTSGPGDTQYF. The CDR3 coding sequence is TGCGCCAGCAGCTGGACTAGCGGCCCAGGGGATACGCAGTATTTT.

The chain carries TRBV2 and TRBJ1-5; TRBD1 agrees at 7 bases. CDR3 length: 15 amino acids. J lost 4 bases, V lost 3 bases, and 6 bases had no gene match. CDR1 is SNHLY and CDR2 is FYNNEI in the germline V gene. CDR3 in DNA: TGTGCCAGCAGTGATCGGACAGGCCTAAATCAGCCCCAGCATTTT. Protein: CASSDRTGLNQPQHF. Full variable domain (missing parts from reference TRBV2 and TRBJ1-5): EPEVTQTPSHQVTQMGQEVILRCVPISNHLYFYWYRQILGQKVEFLVSFYNNEISEKSEIFDDQFSVERPDGSNFTLKIRSTKLEDSAMYFCASSDRTGLNQPQHFGDGTRLSIL.

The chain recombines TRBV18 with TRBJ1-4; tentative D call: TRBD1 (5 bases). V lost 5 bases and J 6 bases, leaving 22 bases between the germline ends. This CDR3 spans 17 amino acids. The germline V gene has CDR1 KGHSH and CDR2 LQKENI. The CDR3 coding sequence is TGTGCCAGCTCAGTCCTCGACAGTAGTTTTGATGATGAAAAACTGTTTTTT. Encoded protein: CASSVLDSSFDDEKLFF.

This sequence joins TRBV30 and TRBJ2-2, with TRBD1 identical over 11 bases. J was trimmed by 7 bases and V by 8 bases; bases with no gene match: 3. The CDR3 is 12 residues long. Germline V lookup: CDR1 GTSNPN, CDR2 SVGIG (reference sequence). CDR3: CAGGQGVGELFF. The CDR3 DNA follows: TGTGCCGGGGGACAGGGGGTCGGGGAGCTGTTTTTT.

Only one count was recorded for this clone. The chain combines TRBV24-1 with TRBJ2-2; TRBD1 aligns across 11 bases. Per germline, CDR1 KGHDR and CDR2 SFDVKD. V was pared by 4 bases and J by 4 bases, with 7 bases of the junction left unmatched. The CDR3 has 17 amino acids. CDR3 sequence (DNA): TGTGCCACCAGTGACCCCGGACAGGGGGCTGGCACCGGGGAGCTGTTTTTT. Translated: CATSDPGQGAGTGELFF.

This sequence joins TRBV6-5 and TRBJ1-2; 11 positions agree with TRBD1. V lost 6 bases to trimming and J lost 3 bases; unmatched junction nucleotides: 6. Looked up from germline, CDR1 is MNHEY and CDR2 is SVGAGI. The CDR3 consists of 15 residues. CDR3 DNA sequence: TGTGCCAGCAGGGGGAGGGGACAGGGGGACTATGGCTACACCTTC. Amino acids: CASRGRGQGDYGYTF.

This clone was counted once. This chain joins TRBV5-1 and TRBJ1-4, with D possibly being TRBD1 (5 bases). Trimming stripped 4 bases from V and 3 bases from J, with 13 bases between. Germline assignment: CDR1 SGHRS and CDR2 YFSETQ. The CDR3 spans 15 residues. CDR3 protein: CASSPQGRANEKLFF. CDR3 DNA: TGCGCCAGCAGCCCTCAGGGCAGAGCTAATGAAAAACTGTTTTTT.

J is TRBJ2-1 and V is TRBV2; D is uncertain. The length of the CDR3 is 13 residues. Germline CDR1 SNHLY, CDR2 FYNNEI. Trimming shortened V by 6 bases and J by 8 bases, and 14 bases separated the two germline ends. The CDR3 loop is CASRLTATDEQFF. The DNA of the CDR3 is TGTGCCAGCAGATTAACCGCAACGGATGAGCAGTTCTTC.

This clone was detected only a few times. Here the CDR3 DNA reads TGTGCCAGCAGCCCGGGGACAGGGTACATTGGCTACACCTTC. Encoded protein: CASSPGTGYIGYTF. This sequence joins TRBV9 and TRBJ1-2; TRBD1 matches at 9 bases. This CDR3 contains 14 residues. The J segment lost 7 bases and the V segment lost 4 bases, leaving 8 bases of the junction unmatched. The germline CDR1 and CDR2 sequences are SGDLS and YYNGEE.

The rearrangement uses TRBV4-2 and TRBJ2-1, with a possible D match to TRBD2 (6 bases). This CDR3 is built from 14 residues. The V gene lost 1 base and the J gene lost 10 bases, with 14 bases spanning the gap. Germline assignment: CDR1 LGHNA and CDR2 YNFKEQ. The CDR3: CASSQGDGGPEQFF. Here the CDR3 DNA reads TGTGCCAGCAGCCAAGGCGACGGAGGGCCAGAGCAGTTCTTC.